This T cell receptor (beta chain) was observed in a study of yellow fever vaccine responses in identical twins (dated 2018 in TCRdb). Regarding the research as a whole: In the study, vaccine-responding T cell clones were precisely tracked in identical twins. Paper-wide results and their limitations: The T cell response to vaccination in identical twins was reported by the authors to appear partly convergent and partly personalized.

As concerns this clonotype: The clone's antigen remains unknown. Qualities for individual bases were not recorded, and no much larger clone is one base off.

Deletion took 2 bases off V and 4 bases off J, with a span of 3 bases between the germline ends. The CDR3 runs 11 residues from the cysteine to the phenylalanine. CDR3 DNA only is kept here, 33 bases in frame from base 1. The library was built by means of RT-PCR. The sample was run on an Illumina HiSeq 2500. TCRdb ran its own pipeline on the public reads, namely fastp trimming at Q25 and MiXCR clone calling, and kept in-frame beta chains. Rows are combined by CDR3 protein, so each entry shows the most common genes and DNA. Across this sample there are approximately 1,500 distinct CDR3 sequences, with roughly 85% seen only once. The ten largest clones represent approximately 6.6% of the sample.

Sequences were derived from T cells from blood (PBMCs), unsorted or a sorted subset (not recorded which), sampled before or after yellow fever vaccination (not recorded which). The receptor comes from a woman younger than 30 who received the yellow fever vaccine. Donor details come from another sample of the same person, matched by shared clones. Here the chain combines TRBV12-3 or TRBV12-4 and TRBJ2-7; no confident D gene assignment can be made. The CDR3 reads CASSLMYEQYF. The nucleotide sequence is given as TGTGCCAGCAGTTTAATGTACGAGCAGTACTTC.